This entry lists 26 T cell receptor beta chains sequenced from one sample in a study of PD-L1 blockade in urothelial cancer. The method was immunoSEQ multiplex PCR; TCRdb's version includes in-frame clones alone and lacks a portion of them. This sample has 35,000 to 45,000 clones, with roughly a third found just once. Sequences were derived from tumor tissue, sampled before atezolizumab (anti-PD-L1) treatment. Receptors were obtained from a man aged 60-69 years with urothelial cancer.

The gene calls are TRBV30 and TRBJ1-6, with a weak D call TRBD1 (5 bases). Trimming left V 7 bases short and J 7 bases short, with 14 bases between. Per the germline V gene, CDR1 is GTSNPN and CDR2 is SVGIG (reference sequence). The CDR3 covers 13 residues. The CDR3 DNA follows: TGTGCCTTTAGCGGGGGGAAAAATTCACCCCTCCACTTT. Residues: CAFSGGKNSPLHF.

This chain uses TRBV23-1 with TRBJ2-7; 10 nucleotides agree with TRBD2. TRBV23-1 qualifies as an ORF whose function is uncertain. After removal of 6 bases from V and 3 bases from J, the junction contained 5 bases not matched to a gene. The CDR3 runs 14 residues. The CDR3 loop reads CASSQGTSDYEQYF. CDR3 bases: TGCGCCAGCAGCCAAGGGACTAGCGACTACGAGCAGTACTTC.

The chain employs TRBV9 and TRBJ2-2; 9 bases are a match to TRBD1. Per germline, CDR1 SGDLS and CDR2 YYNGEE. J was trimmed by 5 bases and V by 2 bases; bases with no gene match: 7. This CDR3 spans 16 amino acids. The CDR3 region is CASSVKAGTGTGELFF. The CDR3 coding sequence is TGTGCCAGCAGCGTGAAAGCCGGGACAGGGACCGGGGAGCTGTTTTTT.

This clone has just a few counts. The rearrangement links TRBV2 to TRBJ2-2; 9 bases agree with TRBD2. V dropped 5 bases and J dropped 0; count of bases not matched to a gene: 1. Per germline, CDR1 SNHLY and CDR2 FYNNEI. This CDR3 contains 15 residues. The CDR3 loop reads CASSIAGANTGELFF. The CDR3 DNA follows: TGTGCCAGCAGTATAGCGGGAGCGAACACCGGGGAGCTGTTTTTT. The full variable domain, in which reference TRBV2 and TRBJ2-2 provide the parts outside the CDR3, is EPEVTQTPSHQVTQMGQEVILRCVPISNHLYFYWYRQILGQKVEFLVSFYNNEISEKSEIFDDQFSVERPDGSNFTLKIRSTKLEDSAMYFCASSIAGANTGELFFGEGSRLTVL.

The DNA for the CDR3 is TGTGCCATCAGGCCGGGACAGGGGAACACTGAAGCTTTCTTT. It is translated as CAIRPGQGNTEAFF. The chain carries TRBV6-8 and TRBJ1-1, with TRBD1 matching 9 bases. The V gene end was trimmed by 10 bases and the J gene end by 1 base; junction bases not matched to a gene: 7. Germline V lookup: CDR1 MNHGY, CDR2 SAAAGT. There are 14 residues in the CDR3.

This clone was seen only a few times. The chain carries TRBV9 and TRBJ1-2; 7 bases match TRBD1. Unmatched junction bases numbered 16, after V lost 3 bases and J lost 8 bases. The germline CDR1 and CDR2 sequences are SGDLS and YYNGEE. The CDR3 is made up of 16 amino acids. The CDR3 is CASSAFLQGTQDGYTF. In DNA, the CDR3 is TGTGCCAGCAGCGCCTTCTTACAGGGGACGCAAGACGGCTACACCTTC.

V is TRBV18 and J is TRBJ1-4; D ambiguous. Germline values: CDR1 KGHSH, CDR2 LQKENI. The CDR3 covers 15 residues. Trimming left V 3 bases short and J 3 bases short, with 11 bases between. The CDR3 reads CASSPLIDPNEKLFF. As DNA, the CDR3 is TGTGCCAGCTCACCCCTCATAGATCCTAATGAAAAACTGTTTTTT. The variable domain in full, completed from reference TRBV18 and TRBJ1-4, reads NAGVMQNPRHLVRRRGQEARLRCSPMKGHSHVYWYRQLPEEGLKFMVYLQKENIIDESGMPKERFSAEFPKEGPSILRIQQVVRGDSAAYFCASSPLIDPNEKLFFGSGTQLSVL.

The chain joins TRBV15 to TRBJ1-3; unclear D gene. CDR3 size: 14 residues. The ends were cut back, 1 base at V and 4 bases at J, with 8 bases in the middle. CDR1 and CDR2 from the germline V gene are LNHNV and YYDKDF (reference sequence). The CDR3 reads CATSRGTTGNTIYF. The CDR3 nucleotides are TGTGCCACCAGCAGAGGGACGACAGGAAACACCATATATTTT.

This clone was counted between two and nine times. For the CDR3, the DNA is TGTGCCAGCAGTTTACCGAGGACAGCAGCGAACACCGGGGAGCTGTTTTTT. Its translation is CASSLPRTAANTGELFF. This sequence joins TRBV28 and TRBJ2-2, with D possibly TRBD1 on 6 matching bases. The V gene lost 2 bases and the J gene lost 0 bases, with 13 bases spanning the gap. This CDR3 region has 17 residues. Germline values: CDR1 MDHEN, CDR2 SYDVKM.

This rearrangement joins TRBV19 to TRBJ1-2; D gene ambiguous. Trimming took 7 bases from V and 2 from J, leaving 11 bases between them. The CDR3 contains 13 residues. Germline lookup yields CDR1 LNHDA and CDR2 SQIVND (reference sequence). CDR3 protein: CASNFDGNYGYTF. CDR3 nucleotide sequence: TGTGCCAGTAACTTCGATGGAAACTATGGCTACACCTTC.

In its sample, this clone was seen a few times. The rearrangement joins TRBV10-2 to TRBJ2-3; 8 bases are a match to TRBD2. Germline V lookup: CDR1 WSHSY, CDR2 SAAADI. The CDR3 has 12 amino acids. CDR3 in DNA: TGCGCTGCTAGCGGGAGCACAGATACGCAGTATTTT. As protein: CAASGSTDTQYF.

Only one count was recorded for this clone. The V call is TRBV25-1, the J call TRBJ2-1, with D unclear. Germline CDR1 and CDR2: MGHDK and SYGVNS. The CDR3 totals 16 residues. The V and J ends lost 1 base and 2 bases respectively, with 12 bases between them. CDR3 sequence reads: CASSESGLKPYNEQFF. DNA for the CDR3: TGTGCCAGCAGTGAATCAGGCCTGAAACCCTACAATGAGCAGTTCTTC.

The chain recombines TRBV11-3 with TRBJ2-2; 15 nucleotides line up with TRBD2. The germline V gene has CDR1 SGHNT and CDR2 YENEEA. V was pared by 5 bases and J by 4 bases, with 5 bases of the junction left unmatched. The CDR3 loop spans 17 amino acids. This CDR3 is CASSPGLAGGVTGELFF. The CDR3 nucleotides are TGTGCCAGCAGCCCGGGACTAGCGGGAGGAGTCACCGGGGAGCTGTTTTTT.

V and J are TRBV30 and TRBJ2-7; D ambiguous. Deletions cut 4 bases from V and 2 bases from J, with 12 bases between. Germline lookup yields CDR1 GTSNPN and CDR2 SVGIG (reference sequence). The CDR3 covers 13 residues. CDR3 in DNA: TGTGCCTGGACCGAAGTGGCCCCCTACGAGCAGTACTTC. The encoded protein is CAWTEVAPYEQYF.

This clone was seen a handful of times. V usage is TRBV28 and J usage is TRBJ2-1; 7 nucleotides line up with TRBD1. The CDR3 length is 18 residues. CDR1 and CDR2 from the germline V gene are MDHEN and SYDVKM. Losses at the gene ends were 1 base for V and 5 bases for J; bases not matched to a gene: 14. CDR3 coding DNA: TGTGCCAGCAGTTTATCTGCGCCCATGCGACAGGGTAACAATGAGCAGTTCTTC. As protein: CASSLSAPMRQGNNEQFF.

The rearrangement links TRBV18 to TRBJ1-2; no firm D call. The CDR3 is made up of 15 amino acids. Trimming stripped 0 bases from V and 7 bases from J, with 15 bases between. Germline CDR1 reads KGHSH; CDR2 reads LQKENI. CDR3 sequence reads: CASSPPPEFRSGYTF. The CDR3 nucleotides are TGTGCCAGCTCACCACCGCCGGAATTTAGAAGTGGCTACACCTTC.

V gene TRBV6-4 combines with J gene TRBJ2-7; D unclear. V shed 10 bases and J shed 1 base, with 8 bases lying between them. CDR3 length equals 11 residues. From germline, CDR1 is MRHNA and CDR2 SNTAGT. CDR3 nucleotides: TGTGCCACTTTCAGGTCCTACGAGCAGTACTTC. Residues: CATFRSYEQYF.

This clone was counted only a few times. The CDR3 DNA sequence: TGTGCCTGGGGGGGGATAGCAGAAAAACTGTTTTTT. This encodes CAWGGIAEKLFF. J is TRBJ1-4 and V is TRBV30; D may be TRBD1 (5 bases). V lost 5 bases to trimming and J lost 8 bases, with 12 bases between them. The CDR3 contains 12 residues. Looked up from germline, CDR1 is GTSNPN and CDR2 is SVGIG (reference sequence).

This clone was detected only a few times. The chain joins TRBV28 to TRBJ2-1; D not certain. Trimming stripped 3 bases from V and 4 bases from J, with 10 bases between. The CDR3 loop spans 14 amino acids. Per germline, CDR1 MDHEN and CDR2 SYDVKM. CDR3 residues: CASSLISAYNEQFF. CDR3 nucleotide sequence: TGTGCCAGCAGTTTGATATCGGCGTACAATGAGCAGTTCTTC.

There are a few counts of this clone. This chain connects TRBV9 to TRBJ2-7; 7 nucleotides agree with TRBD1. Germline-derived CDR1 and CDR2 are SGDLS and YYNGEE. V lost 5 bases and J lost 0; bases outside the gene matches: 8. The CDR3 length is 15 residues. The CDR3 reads CASRQGQVSSYEQYF. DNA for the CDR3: TGTGCCAGCAGACAAGGACAGGTTAGCTCCTACGAGCAGTACTTC.

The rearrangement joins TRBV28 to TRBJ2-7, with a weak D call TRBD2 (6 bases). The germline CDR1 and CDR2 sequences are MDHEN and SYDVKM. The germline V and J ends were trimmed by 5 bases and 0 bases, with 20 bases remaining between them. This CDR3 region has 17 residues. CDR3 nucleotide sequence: TGTGCCAGCAGTCCCCCTGCGACGCGGGGTAGCTCCTACGAGCAGTACTTC. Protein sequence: CASSPPATRGSSYEQYF.

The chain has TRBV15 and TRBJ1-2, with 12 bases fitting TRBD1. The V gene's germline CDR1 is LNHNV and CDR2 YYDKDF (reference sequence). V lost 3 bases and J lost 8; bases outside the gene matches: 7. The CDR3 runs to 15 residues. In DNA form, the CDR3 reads TGTGCCACCAGCAGGTTGGGACAGGGGGCGCGGGGCTACACCTTC. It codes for CATSRLGQGARGYTF. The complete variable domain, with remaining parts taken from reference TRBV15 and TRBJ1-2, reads DAMVIQNPRYQVTQFGKPVTLSCSQTLNHNVMYWYQQKSSQAPKLLFHYYDKDFNNEADTPDNFQSRRPNTSFCFLDIRSPGLGDTAMYLCATSRLGQGARGYTFGSGTRLTVV.

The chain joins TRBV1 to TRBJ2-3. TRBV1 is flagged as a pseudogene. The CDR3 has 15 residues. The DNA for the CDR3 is TGCGCCAGCAGCCAGGGGCCCCGGGGGCGGGATACGCAGTATTTT. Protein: CASSQGPRGRDTQYF.

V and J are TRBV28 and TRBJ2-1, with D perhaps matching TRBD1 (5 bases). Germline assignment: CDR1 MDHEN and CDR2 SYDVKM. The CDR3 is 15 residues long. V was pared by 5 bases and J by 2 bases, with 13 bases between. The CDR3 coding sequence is TGTGCCAGCAGTGCTCCAGACAGAGCCTACAATGAGCAGTTCTTC. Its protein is CASSAPDRAYNEQFF.

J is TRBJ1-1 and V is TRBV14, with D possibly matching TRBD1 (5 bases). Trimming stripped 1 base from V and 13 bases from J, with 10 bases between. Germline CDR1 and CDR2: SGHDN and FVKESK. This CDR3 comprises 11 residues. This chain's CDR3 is CASSQAGAGFF. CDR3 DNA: TGTGCCAGCAGCCAAGCTGGGGCGGGTTTCTTT.

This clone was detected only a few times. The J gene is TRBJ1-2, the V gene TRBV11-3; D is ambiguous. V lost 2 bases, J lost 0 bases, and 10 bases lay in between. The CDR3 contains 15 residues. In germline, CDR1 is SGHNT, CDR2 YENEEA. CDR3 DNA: TGTGCCAGCAGCTTAACAGCCGGTGCTAACTATGGCTACACCTTC. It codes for CASSLTAGANYGYTF.